This T cell receptor beta chain originates from a study of shared clonotypes between healthy human individuals. Study-wide context: Per donor, CD8 memory used one plate, CD8 naive used two, CD4 memory used three and CD4 naive used three.

A remark on this clone: Additional DNA sequences in this sample encode the identical CDR3.

Only in-frame clones appear in the TCRdb table, and some are missing; sequencing was by immunoSEQ multiplex PCR. The data show roughly 2 million clones, with roughly 95% seen just once and around 0.13% held by the top ten. The CDR3 contains 14 residues. V shed 2 bases and J 6 bases; nucleotides not matched to a gene: 1. Germline V CDR1 and CDR2: KGHSH, LQKENI. The clonotype comes from a man aged 18 to 30 in good health. Specimen: naive CD4+ T cells sorted from blood. Subset reported: CD45RA+ positively selected. The rearrangement uses TRBV18 and TRBJ1-6, with 7 nucleotides matching TRBD1. CDR3 in DNA: TGTGCCAGCTCACCAGGGACAGTTAATTCACCCCTCCACTTT. This sequence encodes CASSPGTVNSPLHF.